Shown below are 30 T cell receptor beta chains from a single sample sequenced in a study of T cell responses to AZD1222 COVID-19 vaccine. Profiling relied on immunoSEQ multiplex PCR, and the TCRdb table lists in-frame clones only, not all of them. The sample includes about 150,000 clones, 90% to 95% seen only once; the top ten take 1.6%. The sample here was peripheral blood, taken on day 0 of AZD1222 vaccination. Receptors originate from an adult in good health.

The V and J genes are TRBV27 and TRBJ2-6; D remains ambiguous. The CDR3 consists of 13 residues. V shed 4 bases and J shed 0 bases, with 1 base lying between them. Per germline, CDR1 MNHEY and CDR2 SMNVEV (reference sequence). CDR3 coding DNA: TGTGCCAGCAGTTCCTCTGGGGCCAACGTCCTGACTTTC. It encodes CASSSSGANVLTF.

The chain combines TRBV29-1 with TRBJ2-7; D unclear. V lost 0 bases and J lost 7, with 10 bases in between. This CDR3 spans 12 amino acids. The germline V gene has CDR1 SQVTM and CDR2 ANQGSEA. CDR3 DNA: TGCAGCGTTGAAGATATGGGTTGGGAGCAGTACTTC. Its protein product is CSVEDMGWEQYF.

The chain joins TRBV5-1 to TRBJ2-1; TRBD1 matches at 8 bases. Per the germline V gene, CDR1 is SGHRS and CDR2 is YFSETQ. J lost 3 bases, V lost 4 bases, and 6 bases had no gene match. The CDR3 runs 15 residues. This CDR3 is CASSGTGLRYNEQFF. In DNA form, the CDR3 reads TGCGCCAGCAGCGGGACAGGTCTCCGCTACAATGAGCAGTTCTTC.

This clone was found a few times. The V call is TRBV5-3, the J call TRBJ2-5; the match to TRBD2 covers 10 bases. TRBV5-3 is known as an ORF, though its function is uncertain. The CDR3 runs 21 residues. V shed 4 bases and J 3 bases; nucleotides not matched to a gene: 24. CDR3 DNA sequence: TGTGCCAGAAGCCTGAGGCCCGGGGGATGGCTAGCGGGAGCTCGGGAAGAGACCCAGTACTTC. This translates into CARSLRPGGWLAGAREETQYF.

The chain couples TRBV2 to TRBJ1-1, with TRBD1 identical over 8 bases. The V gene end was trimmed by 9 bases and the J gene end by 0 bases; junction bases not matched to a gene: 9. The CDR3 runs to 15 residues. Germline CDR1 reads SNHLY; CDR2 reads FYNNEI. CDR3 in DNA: TGTGCCAGAGGACAGGGAAGGCCTATGAACACTGAAGCTTTCTTT. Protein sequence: CARGQGRPMNTEAFF.

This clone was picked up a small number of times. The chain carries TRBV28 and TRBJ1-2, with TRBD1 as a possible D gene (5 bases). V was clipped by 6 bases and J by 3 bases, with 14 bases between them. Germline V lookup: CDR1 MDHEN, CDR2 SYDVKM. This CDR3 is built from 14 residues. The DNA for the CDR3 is TGTGCCAGCAGGCCGGGGGGACGCTACTATGGCTACACCTTC. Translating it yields CASRPGGRYYGYTF.

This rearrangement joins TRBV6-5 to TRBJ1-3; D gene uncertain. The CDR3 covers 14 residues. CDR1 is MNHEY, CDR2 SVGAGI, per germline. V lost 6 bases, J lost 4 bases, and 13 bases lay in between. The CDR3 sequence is CASSDLGKGNTIYF. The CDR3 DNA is TGTGCCAGCAGCGACTTAGGCAAGGGAAACACCATATATTTT.

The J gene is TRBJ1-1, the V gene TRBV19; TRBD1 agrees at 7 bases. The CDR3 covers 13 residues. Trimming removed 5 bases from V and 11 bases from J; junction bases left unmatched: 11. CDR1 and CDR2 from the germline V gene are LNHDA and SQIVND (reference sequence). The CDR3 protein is CASSDRQGLDAFF. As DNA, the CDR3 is TGTGCCAGTAGTGACCGACAGGGTTTGGATGCTTTCTTT.

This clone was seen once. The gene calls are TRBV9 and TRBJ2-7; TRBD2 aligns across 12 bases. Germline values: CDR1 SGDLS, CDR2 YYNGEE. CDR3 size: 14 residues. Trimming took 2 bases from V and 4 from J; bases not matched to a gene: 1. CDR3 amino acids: CASSVGTSGYEQYF. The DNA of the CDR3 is TGTGCCAGCAGCGTCGGGACTAGCGGGTACGAGCAGTACTTC.

CDR3 amino acids: CASTPPFGDHSPLHF. In DNA form, the CDR3 reads TGTGCCAGCACCCCTCCGTTCGGGGATCATTCACCCCTCCACTTT. This chain links TRBV28 with TRBJ1-6; D is unresolved. Germline CDR1 and CDR2: MDHEN and SYDVKM. This CDR3 has 15 amino acids. The V end was cut by 7 bases, the J end by 8 bases, with 18 bases between.

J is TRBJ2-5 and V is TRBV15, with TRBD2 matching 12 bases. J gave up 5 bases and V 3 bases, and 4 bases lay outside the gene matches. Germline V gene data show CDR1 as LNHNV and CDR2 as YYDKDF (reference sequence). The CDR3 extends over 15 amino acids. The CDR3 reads CATSRTSGRGETQYF. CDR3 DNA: TGTGCCACCAGCAGGACTAGCGGGAGAGGGGAGACCCAGTACTTC. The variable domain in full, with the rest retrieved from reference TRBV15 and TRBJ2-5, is DAMVIQNPRYQVTQFGKPVTLSCSQTLNHNVMYWYQQKSSQAPKLLFHYYDKDFNNEADTPDNFQSRRPNTSFCFLDIRSPGLGDTAMYLCATSRTSGRGETQYFGPGTRLLVL.

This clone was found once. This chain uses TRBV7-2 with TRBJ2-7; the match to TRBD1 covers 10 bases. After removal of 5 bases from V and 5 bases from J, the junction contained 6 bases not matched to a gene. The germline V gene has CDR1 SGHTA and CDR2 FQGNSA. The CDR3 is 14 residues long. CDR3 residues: CASSTRTGGDEQYF. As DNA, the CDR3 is TGTGCCAGCAGCACACGGACAGGGGGTGACGAGCAGTACTTC. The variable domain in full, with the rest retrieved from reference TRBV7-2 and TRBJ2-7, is GAGVSQSPSNKVTEKGKDVELRCDPISGHTALYWYRQSLGQGLEFLIYFQGNSAPDKSGLPSDRFSAERTGGSVSTLTIQRTQQEDSAVYLCASSTRTGGDEQYFGPGTRLTVT.

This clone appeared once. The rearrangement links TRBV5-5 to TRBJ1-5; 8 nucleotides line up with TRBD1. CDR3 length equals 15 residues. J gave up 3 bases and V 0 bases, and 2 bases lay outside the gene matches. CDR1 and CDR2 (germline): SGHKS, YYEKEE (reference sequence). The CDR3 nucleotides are TGTGCCAGCAGCTTGGGACAGGGGATCAATCAGCCCCAGCATTTT. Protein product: CASSLGQGINQPQHF.

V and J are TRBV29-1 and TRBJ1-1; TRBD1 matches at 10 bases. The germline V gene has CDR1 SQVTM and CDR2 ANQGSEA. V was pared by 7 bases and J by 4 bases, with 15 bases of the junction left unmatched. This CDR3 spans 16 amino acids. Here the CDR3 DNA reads TGCAGCGCACACTCCGGGACAGGGGTGGCAACCACTGAAGCTTTCTTT. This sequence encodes CSAHSGTGVATTEAFF.

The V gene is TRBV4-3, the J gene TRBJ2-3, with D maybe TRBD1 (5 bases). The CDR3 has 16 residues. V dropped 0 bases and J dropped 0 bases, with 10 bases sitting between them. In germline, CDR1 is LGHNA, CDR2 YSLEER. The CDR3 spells CASSQEIWGSTDTQYF. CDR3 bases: TGCGCCAGCAGCCAAGAGATATGGGGCAGCACAGATACGCAGTATTTT.

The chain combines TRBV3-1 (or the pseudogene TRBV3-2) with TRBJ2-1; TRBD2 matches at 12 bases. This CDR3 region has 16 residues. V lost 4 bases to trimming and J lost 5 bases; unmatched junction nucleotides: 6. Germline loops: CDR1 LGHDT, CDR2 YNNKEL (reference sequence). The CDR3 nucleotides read TGTGCCAGCAGCCTTGGACTAGCGGGACCCCACAATGAGCAGTTCTTC. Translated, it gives CASSLGLAGPHNEQFF.

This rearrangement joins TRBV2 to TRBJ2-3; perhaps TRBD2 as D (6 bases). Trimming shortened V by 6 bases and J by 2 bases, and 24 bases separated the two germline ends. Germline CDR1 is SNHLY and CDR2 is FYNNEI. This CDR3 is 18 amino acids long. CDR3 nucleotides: TGTGCCAGCAGCGACCGTAACTGGGCGACTAGAACCACAGATACGCAGTATTTT. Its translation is CASSDRNWATRTTDTQYF.

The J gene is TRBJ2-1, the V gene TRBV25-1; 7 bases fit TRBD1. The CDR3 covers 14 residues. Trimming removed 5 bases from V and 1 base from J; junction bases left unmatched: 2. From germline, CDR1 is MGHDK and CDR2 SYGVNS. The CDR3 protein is CASSTGQSYNEQFF. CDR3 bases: TGTGCCAGCAGTACGGGACAGTCCTACAATGAGCAGTTCTTC.

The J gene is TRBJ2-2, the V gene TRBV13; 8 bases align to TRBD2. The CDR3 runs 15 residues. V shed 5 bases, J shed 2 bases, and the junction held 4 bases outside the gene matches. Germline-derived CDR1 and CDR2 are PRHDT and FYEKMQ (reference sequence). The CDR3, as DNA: TGTGCCAGCAGCCACGGACTAGCTAACACCGGGGAGCTGTTTTTT. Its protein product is CASSHGLANTGELFF. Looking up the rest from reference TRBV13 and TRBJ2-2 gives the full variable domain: AAGVIQSPRHLIKEKRETATLKCYPIPRHDTVYWYQQGPGQDPQFLISFYEKMQSDKGSIPDRFSAQQFSDYHSELNMSSLELGDSALYFCASSHGLANTGELFFGEGSRLTVL.

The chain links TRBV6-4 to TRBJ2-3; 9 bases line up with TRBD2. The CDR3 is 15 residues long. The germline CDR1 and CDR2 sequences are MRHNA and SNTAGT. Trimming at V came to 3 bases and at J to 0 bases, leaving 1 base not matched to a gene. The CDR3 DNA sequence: TGTGCCAGCAGTGAGCTAGCGGGGAGCACAGATACGCAGTATTTT. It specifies CASSELAGSTDTQYF.

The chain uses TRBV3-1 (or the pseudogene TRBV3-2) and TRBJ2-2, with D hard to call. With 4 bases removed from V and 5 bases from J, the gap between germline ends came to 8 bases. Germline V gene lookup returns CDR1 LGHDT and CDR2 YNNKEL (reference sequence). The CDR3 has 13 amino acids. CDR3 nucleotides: TGTGCCAGCAGCCGACGTGGGACCGGGGAGCTGTTTTTT. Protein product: CASSRRGTGELFF.

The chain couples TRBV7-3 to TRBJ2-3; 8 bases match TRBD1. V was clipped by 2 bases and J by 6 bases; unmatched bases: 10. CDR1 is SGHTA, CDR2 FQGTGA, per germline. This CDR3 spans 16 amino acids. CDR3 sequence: CASSLRAPDRGDTQYF. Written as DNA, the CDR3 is TGTGCCAGCAGCTTACGGGCACCCGACAGGGGTGATACGCAGTATTTT. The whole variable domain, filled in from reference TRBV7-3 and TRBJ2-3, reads GAGVSQTPSNKVTEKGKYVELRCDPISGHTALYWYRQSLGQGPEFLIYFQGTGAADDSGLPNDRFFAVRPEGSVSTLKIQRTERGDSAVYLCASSLRAPDRGDTQYFGPGTRLTVL.

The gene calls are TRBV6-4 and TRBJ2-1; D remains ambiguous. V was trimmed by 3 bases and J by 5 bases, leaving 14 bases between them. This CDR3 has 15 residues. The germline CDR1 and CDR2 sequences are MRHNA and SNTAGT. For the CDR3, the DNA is TGTGCCAGCAGTGATCCCCGGGCTCGAAACAATGAGCAGTTCTTC. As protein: CASSDPRARNNEQFF.

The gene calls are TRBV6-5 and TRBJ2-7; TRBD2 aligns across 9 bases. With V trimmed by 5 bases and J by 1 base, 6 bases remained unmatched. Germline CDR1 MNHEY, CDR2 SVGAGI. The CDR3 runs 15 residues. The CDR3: CASSRPSGASYEQYF. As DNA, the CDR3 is TGTGCCAGCAGTCGACCTAGCGGGGCTTCCTACGAGCAGTACTTC.

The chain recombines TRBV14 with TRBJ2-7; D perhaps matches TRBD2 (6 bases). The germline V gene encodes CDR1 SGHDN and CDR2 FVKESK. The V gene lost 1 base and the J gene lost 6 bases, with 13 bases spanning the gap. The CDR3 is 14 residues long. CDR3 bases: TGTGCCAGCAGCCAAGGTCGGGGGTATGCCGAGCAGTACTTC. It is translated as CASSQGRGYAEQYF.

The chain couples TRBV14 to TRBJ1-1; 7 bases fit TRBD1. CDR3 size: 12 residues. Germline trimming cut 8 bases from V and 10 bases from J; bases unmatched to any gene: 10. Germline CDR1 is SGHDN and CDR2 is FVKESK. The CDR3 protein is CASSAEGAGAFF. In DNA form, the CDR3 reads TGTGCCAGCTCGGCGGAGGGGGCTGGAGCTTTCTTT.

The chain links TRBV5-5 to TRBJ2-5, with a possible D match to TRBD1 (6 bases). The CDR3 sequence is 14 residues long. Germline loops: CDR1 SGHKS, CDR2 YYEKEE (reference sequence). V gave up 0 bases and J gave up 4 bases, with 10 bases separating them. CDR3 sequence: CASSLDRARETQYF. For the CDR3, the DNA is TGTGCCAGCAGCTTGGACAGGGCCCGAGAGACCCAGTACTTC.

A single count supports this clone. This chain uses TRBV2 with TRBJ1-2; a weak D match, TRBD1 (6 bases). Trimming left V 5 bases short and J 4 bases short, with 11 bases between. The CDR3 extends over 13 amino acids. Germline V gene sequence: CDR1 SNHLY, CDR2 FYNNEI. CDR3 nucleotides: TGTGCCAGCAGTATTCAGGGGAGCTATGGCTACACCTTC. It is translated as CASSIQGSYGYTF.

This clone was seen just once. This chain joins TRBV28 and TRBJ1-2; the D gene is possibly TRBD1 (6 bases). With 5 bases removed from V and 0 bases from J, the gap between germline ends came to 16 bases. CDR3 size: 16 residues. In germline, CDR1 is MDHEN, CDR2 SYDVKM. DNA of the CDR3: TGTGCCAGCAGTCTACAGGGATTCGGGGCTAACTATGGCTACACCTTC. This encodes CASSLQGFGANYGYTF.

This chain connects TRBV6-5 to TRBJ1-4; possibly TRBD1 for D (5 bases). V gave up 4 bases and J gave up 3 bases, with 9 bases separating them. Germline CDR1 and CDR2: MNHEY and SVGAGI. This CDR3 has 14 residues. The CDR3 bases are TGTGCCAGCAGTTTCCGACAGTCTAATGAAAAACTGTTTTTT. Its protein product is CASSFRQSNEKLFF.